This T cell receptor beta chain was captured in a study of glioma-infiltrating T cells. Notes on the study in general: CDR3 overlap between tissue and blood was very small. Tissue-blood divergence was below expectation in non-neoplastic patients, above in gliomas.

This clonotype was observed many times. Its antigen remains unknown. TCR alpha and beta CDR3 regions were amplified from RNA using iRepertoire nested multiplex PCR. For one-step reverse transcription and amplification, about 90-400 ng of tissue mRNA or PBMC total RNA was used. TCRdb independently ran MiXCR on the multiplex PCR reads; one entry per CDR3 protein. Of about 190,000 distinct CDR3 sequences listed, around 30% are singletons. CDR1 and CDR2 from the germline V gene are MRHNA and SNTAGT. CDR3 length: 15 amino acids. V was pared by 3 bases and J by 3 bases, with 2 bases of the junction left unmatched.

Source material: glioma tissue, nonneoplastic brain tissue, or PBMCs (not recorded which). The source is a human donor with low-grade glioma or glioblastoma, undergoing nonglioma brain surgery, or in good health (not recorded which). The chain links TRBV6-4 to TRBJ2-1; 10 nucleotides align to TRBD2. The CDR3 nucleotides read TGTGCCAGCAGTGAGACTAGCGGGCTCTACAATGAGCAGTTCTTC. Its translation: CASSETSGLYNEQFF.